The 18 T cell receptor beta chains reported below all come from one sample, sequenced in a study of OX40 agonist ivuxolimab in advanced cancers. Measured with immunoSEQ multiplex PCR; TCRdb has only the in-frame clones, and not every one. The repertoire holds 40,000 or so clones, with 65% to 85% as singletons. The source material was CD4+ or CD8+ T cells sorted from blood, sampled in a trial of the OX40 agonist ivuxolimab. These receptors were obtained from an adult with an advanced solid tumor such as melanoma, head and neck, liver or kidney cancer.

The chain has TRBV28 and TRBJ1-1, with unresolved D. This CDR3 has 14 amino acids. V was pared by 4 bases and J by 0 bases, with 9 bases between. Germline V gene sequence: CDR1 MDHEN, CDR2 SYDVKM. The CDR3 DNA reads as TGTGCCAGCAGTTCCCAGAGACTGAACACTGAAGCTTTCTTT. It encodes CASSSQRLNTEAFF.

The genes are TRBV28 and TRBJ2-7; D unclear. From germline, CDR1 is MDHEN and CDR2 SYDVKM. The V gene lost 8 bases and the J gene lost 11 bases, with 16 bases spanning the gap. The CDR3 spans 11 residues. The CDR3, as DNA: TGTGCCAGCTCCGATTTTGCGGTGGAGTACTTC. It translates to CASSDFAVEYF.

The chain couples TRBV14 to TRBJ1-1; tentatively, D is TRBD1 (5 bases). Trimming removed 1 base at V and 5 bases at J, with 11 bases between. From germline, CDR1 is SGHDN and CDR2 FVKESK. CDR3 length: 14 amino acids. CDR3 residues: CASSQGGRATEAFF. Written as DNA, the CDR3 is TGTGCCAGCAGCCAAGGCGGCAGGGCGACTGAAGCTTTCTTT. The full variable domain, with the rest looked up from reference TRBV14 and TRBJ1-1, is EAGVTQFPSHSVIEKGQTVTLRCDPISGHDNLYWYRRVMGKEIKFLLHFVKESKQDESGMPNNRFLAERTGGTYSTLKVQPAELEDSGVYFCASSQGGRATEAFFGQGTRLTVV.

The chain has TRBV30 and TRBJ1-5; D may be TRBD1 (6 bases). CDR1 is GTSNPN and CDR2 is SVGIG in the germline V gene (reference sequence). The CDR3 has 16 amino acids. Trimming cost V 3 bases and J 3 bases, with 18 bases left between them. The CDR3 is CAWSPGGYNPNQPQHF. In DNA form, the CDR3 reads TGTGCCTGGAGCCCCGGGGGCTACAACCCCAATCAGCCCCAGCATTTT.

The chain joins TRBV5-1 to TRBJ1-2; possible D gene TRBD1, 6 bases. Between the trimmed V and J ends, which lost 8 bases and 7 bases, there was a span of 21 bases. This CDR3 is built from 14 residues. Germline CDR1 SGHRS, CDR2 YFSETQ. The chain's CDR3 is CASHLQGTDRGYTF. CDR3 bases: TGCGCCAGTCATCTACAGGGTACCGACCGTGGCTACACCTTC.

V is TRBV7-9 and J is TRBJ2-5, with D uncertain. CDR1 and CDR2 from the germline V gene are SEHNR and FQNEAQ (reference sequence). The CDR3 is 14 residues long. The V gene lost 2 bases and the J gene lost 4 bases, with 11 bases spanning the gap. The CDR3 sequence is CASSLSPVSETQYF. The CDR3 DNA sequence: TGTGCCAGCAGCTTATCACCGGTGTCAGAGACCCAGTACTTC.

This chain's CDR3 is CASSWTATNEKLFF. For the CDR3, the DNA is TGTGCCAGCAGTTGGACAGCAACTAATGAAAAACTGTTTTTT. The gene calls are TRBV27 and TRBJ1-4; D perhaps matches TRBD1 (6 bases). The ends were cut back, 4 bases at V and 0 bases at J, with 6 bases in the middle. The CDR3 extends over 14 amino acids. Germline lookup yields CDR1 MNHEY and CDR2 SMNVEV (reference sequence).

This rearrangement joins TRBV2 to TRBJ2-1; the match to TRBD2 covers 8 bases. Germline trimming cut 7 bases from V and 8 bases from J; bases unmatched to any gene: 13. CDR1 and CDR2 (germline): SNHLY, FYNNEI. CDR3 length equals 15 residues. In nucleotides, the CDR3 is TGTGCCAGCATCTTGACGGGAGGGCCTGGGGATGAGCAGTTCTTC. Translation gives CASILTGGPGDEQFF.

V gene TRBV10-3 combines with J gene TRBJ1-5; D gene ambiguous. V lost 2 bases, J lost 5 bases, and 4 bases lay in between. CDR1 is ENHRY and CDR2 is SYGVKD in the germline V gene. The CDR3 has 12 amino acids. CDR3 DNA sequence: TGTGCCATCAGTGAGGCAGATCAGCCCCAGCATTTT. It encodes CAISEADQPQHF.

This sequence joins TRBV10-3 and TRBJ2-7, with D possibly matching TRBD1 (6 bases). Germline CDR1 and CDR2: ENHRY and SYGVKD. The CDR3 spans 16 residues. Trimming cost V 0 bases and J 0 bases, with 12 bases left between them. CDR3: CAISESWGPSSYEQYF. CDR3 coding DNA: TGTGCCATCAGTGAGTCTTGGGGGCCGAGCTCCTACGAGCAGTACTTC.

CDR3 nucleotides: TGTGCCAGCAGCTTAAGAAAAGGGGCCAGCTCCTACGAGCAGTACTTC. It codes for CASSLRKGASSYEQYF. V gene TRBV5-4 combines with J gene TRBJ2-7; D possibly corresponds to TRBD1 (5 bases). Germline CDR1 SGHNT, CDR2 YYREEE (reference sequence). V was pared by 2 bases and J by 0 bases, with 15 bases between. The length of the CDR3 is 16 residues.

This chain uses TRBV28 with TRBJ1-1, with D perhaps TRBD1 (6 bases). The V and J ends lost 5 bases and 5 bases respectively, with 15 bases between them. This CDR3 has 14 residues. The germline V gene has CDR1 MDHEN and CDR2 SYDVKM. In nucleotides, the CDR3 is TGTGCCAGCAGTGAACAGGGATTCAGGACTGAAGCTTTCTTT. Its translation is CASSEQGFRTEAFF.

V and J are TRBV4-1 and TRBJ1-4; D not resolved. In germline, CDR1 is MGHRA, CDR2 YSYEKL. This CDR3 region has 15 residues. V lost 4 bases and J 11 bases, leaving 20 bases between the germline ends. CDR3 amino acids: CASSPRTGRAGKLFF. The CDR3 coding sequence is TGCGCCAGCAGCCCCCGGACTGGTCGGGCGGGTAAACTGTTTTTT.

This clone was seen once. Written as DNA, the CDR3 is TGCGCCAGCAGCTTGGCCGGGACACCAATGATAGGTGAGCAGTTCTTC. Translated: CASSLAGTPMIGEQFF. The rearrangement links TRBV5-1 to TRBJ2-1; weak D call: TRBD1 (6 bases). The CDR3 spans 16 residues. Between the trimmed V and J ends, which lost 0 bases and 9 bases, there was a span of 19 bases. Germline values: CDR1 SGHRS, CDR2 YFSETQ. Full variable domain (remainder filled in from reference TRBV5-1 and TRBJ2-1): KAGVTQTPRYLIKTRGQQVTLSCSPISGHRSVSWYQQTPGQGLQFLFEYFSETQRNKGNFPGRFSGRQFSNSRSEMNVSTLELGDSALYLCASSLAGTPMIGEQFFGPGTRLTVL.

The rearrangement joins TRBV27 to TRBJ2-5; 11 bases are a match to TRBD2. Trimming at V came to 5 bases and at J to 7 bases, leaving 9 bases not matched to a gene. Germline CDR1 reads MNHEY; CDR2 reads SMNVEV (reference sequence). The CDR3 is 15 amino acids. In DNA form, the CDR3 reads TGTGCCAGCAGTCCCCTGGGACTAGCGGTGGGGACCCAGTACTTC. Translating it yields CASSPLGLAVGTQYF.

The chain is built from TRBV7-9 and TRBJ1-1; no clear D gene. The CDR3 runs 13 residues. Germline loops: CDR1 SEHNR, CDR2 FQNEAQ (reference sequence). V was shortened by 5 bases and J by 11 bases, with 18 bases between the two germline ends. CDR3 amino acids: CASSPRMGGWAFF. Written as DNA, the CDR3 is TGTGCCAGCAGCCCCCGAATGGGCGGCTGGGCTTTCTTT.

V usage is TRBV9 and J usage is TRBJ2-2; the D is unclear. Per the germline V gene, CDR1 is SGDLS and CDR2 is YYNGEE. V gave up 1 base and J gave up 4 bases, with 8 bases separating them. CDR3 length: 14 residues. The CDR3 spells CASSVTSSTGELFF. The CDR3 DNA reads TGTGCCAGCAGCGTAACGAGCAGCACCGGGGAGCTGTTTTTT.

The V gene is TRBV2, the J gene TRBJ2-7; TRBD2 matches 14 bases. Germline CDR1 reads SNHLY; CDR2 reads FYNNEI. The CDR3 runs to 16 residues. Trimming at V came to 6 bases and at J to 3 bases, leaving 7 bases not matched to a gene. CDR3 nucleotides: TGTGCCAGCAGCAGGGGACTAGCGGGAGTTTTCTACGAGCAGTACTTC. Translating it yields CASSRGLAGVFYEQYF.